Listed here are 27 T cell receptor beta chains from one sample, sequenced in a study of blood T cell repertoires in COVID-19. The table came from immunoSEQ multiplex PCR; TCRdb's copy has only in-frame clones and leaves some out. The data hold about 230,000 clones, with about 87% observed a single time. Material for sequencing was PBMCs or T cells enriched from blood (not recorded which). The receptors were sampled from a woman aged 40 to 50 with acute COVID-19.

CDR3 coding DNA: TGCAGTGCTAGAGATCTGGGCCTCCAGCATTTT. Protein: CSARDLGLQHF. V gene TRBV20-1 combines with J gene TRBJ1-5; D is uncertain. V lost 0 bases and J lost 12, with 9 bases in between. The CDR3 has 11 amino acids. CDR1 and CDR2 from the germline V gene are DFQATT and SNEGSKA (reference sequence).

Points on this clone: The sample has other DNA sequences that encode this CDR3 too. This sequence joins TRBV7-2 and TRBJ2-7; maybe TRBD2 (6 bases). Deletions cut 1 base from V and 1 base from J, with 8 bases between. There are 14 residues in the CDR3. The germline V gene encodes CDR1 SGHTA and CDR2 FQGNSA. The CDR3 spells CASSLGRGSYEQYF. The CDR3 DNA follows: TGTGCCAGCAGCTTAGGGAGGGGATCCTACGAGCAGTACTTC.

CDR3 protein: CASLPARGMNTEAFF. The CDR3 coding sequence is TGTGCCAGCCTCCCGGCCAGGGGAATGAACACTGAAGCTTTCTTT. The chain carries TRBV27 and TRBJ1-1, with D perhaps TRBD1 (6 bases). The length of the CDR3 is 15 residues. V gave up 8 bases and J gave up 0 bases, with 16 bases separating them. From germline, CDR1 is MNHEY and CDR2 SMNVEV (reference sequence).

The chain combines TRBV7-7 with TRBJ2-5; 8 bases are a match to TRBD2. Germline CDR1 is SSHAT and CDR2 is FNYEAQ (reference sequence). Trimming cost V 4 bases and J 5 bases; bases outside gene matches: 15. This CDR3 has 17 residues. CDR3 sequence reads: CASSSRASAGGGETQYF. CDR3 DNA: TGTGCCAGCAGCTCGAGGGCCTCGGCGGGGGGAGGGGAGACCCAGTACTTC.

The chain has TRBV20-1 and TRBJ1-1, with 9 bases identical to TRBD1. Germline CDR1 reads DFQATT; CDR2 reads SNEGSKA (reference sequence). The CDR3 extends over 14 amino acids. V shed 3 bases and J 10 bases; nucleotides not matched to a gene: 12. Here the CDR3 DNA reads TGCAGTGCTAGTCAAACAGGGGGCAGAGGGGTAGCTTTCTTT. Protein: CSASQTGGRGVAFF.

The rearrangement uses TRBV12-3 or TRBV12-4 and TRBJ1-2; D gene ambiguous. The ends were cut back, 5 bases at V and 2 bases at J, with 9 bases in the middle. The CDR3 is 13 residues long. CDR3: CASSPRLNYGYTF. CDR3 coding DNA: TGTGCCAGCAGTCCGAGGTTGAACTATGGCTACACCTTC.

The V gene is TRBV19, the J gene TRBJ2-5; 7 positions agree with TRBD2. The CDR3 consists of 16 residues. Losses at the gene ends were 4 bases for V and 5 bases for J; bases not matched to a gene: 13. Looked up from germline, CDR1 is LNHDA and CDR2 is SQIVND (reference sequence). CDR3: CASSTLRDVGGETQYF. In DNA, the CDR3 is TGTGCCAGTAGTACCCTCCGGGACGTGGGGGGGGAGACCCAGTACTTC.

V is TRBV7-9 and J is TRBJ2-1; perhaps TRBD1 as D (6 bases). Trimming pared 1 base from V and 8 bases from J, leaving 15 bases between. This CDR3 region has 15 residues. CDR1 SEHNR and CDR2 FQNEAQ come from the germline V gene (reference sequence). CDR3 bases: TGTGCCAGCAGCTTAGTTACAGGGTGGTTCGATGAGCAGTTCTTC. Residues: CASSLVTGWFDEQFF. Combining the CDR3 with reference TRBV7-9 and TRBJ2-1 gives the whole variable domain DTGVSQNPRHKITKRGQNVTFRCDPISEHNRLYWYRQTLGQGPEFLTYFQNEAQLEKSRLLSDRFSAERPKGSFSTLEIQRTEQGDSAMYLCASSLVTGWFDEQFFGPGTRLTVL.

The chain couples TRBV7-9 to TRBJ2-3; the match to TRBD1 covers 8 bases. J gave up 6 bases and V 1 base, and 6 bases lay outside the gene matches. Germline assignment: CDR1 SEHNR and CDR2 FQNEAQ (reference sequence). The CDR3 extends over 15 amino acids. CDR3 sequence reads: CASSLGAGGKDTQYF. The CDR3 nucleotides read TGTGCCAGCAGCTTAGGGGCAGGGGGCAAGGATACGCAGTATTTT.

This clone was seen once. CDR3 bases: TGTGCCAGCAGAGATTCCGGGGGCAAAAACATTCAGTACTTC. Translation: CASRDSGGKNIQYF. This sequence joins TRBV3-1 (or the pseudogene TRBV3-2) and TRBJ2-4; tentatively, D is TRBD2 (6 bases). Germline values: CDR1 LGHDT, CDR2 YNNKEL (reference sequence). V was shortened by 6 bases and J by 3 bases, with 12 bases between the two germline ends. This CDR3 region has 14 residues.

CDR3 protein: CASSLGAGVRNYGYTF. In nucleotides, the CDR3 is TGTGCCAGCAGCTTAGGGGCAGGGGTCCGTAACTATGGCTACACCTTC. This chain joins TRBV11-2 and TRBJ1-2; D perhaps matches TRBD1 (6 bases). This CDR3 comprises 16 residues. Trimming removed 1 base from V and 1 base from J, with 13 bases in between. CDR1 SGHAT and CDR2 FQNNGV come from the germline V gene.

The gene calls are TRBV19 and TRBJ2-6, with 7 bases lining up with TRBD1. This CDR3 region has 18 residues. Germline V gene data show CDR1 as LNHDA and CDR2 as SQIVND (reference sequence). Trimming removed 6 bases from V and 0 bases from J; junction bases left unmatched: 11. This chain's CDR3 is CASRRTGTANSGANVLTF. As DNA, the CDR3 is TGTGCCAGTAGACGAACCGGGACAGCTAACTCTGGGGCCAACGTCCTGACTTTC.

Details on this clone: Compared with germline, one end of the junction differs, possibly owing to a read error. The rearrangement uses TRBV7-2 and TRBJ2-1, with TRBD2 identical over 16 bases. This CDR3 contains 18 residues. Germline lookup yields CDR1 SGHTA and CDR2 FQGNSA. DNA for the CDR3: TGTGCCAGCAGCCCCGGGACTAGCGGGGGGGCCTACTACGATGAGCAGTTCTTC. Encoded protein: CASSPGTSGGAYYDEQFF.

This chain uses TRBV27 with TRBJ1-1, with a tentative D call TRBD1 (6 bases). The CDR3 is 17 residues long. V was shortened by 2 bases and J by 5 bases, with 21 bases between the two germline ends. Germline values: CDR1 MNHEY, CDR2 SMNVEV (reference sequence). The CDR3 sequence: CASSLGKDSPFWTEAFF. CDR3 DNA: TGTGCCAGCAGTTTAGGTAAGGACAGCCCCTTTTGGACTGAAGCTTTCTTT.

V and J are TRBV2 and TRBJ1-6; the D gene is possibly TRBD1 (5 bases). With 6 bases removed from V and 15 bases from J, the gap between germline ends came to 18 bases. The CDR3 length is 13 residues. CDR1 is SNHLY, CDR2 FYNNEI, per germline. DNA of the CDR3: TGTGCCAGCAGGGGTGGGACTGCGGAACTCCTCCACTTT. Translation: CASRGGTAELLHF.

The V gene is TRBV9, the J gene TRBJ2-7; 7 bases map to TRBD1. Losses at the gene ends were 0 bases for V and 6 bases for J; bases not matched to a gene: 3. This CDR3 is built from 13 residues. Per germline, CDR1 SGDLS and CDR2 YYNGEE. The CDR3, as DNA: TGTGCCAGCAGCGTAGATCCAGGGGGCGAGCAGTACGTC. Translating gives CASSVDPGGEQYV.

The gene calls are TRBV18 and TRBJ2-1, with a weak D call TRBD2 (6 bases). This CDR3 is built from 15 residues. V was pared by 6 bases and J by 7 bases, with 19 bases between. In germline, CDR1 is KGHSH, CDR2 LQKENI. The CDR3 here is CASSGRQGGENEQFF. DNA of the CDR3: TGTGCCAGCTCGGGGCGCCAGGGAGGTGAGAATGAGCAGTTCTTC.

This clone was counted once. The germline gene is not matched at one end of the junction; a read error may be the cause. V usage is TRBV7-2 and J usage is TRBJ2-3, with 11 bases that match TRBD2. CDR3 length: 16 amino acids. Germline loops: CDR1 SGHTA, CDR2 FQGNSA. The CDR3 DNA follows: TGTGCCAGCAGTTTAGCGGGGGGGCATATCACAGATACGCAGTATTTT. Translation: CASSLAGGHITDTQYF.

The chain is built from TRBV5-1 and TRBJ1-6, with 7 bases aligning to TRBD1. Germline-derived CDR1 and CDR2 are SGHRS and YFSETQ. The CDR3 runs to 15 residues. The trim removed 0 bases at V and 7 bases at J, leaving 4 bases unmatched. Here the CDR3 reads CASSLDRGGNSPLHF. The DNA of the CDR3 is TGCGCCAGCAGCTTGGACAGGGGAGGCAATTCACCCCTCCACTTT.

This chain uses TRBV29-1 with TRBJ2-1, with a tentative D call TRBD2 (5 bases). V was shortened by 7 bases and J by 6 bases, with 13 bases between the two germline ends. This CDR3 is 12 amino acids long. Germline-derived CDR1 and CDR2 are SQVTM and ANQGSEA. CDR3 loop: CSGKLDSNEQFF. In DNA, the CDR3 is TGCAGCGGAAAACTAGACTCCAATGAGCAGTTCTTC.

The V and J genes are TRBV19 and TRBJ1-5; 7 bases are shared with TRBD1. The germline gives CDR1 LNHDA, CDR2 SQIVND (reference sequence). V lost 7 bases, J lost 7 bases, and 13 bases stayed unmatched. The CDR3 contains 15 residues. CDR3: CASTGQALRTQPQHF. The CDR3 nucleotides read TGTGCCAGTACCGGACAGGCCCTAAGGACCCAGCCCCAGCATTTT.

This chain uses TRBV19 with TRBJ2-2; 7 bases are shared with TRBD2. Germline CDR1 LNHDA, CDR2 SQIVND (reference sequence). The trim removed 1 base at V and 0 bases at J, leaving 2 bases unmatched. The CDR3 contains 16 residues. The CDR3 DNA reads TGTGCCAGTAGTATAGCGGGGGGACCGAACACCGGGGAGCTGTTTTTT. Translating it yields CASSIAGGPNTGELFF.

This clone was detected only once. The chain carries TRBV2 and TRBJ2-3; TRBD2 agrees at 7 bases. Germline-derived CDR1 and CDR2 are SNHLY and FYNNEI. Trimming took 6 bases from V and 4 from J; bases not matched to a gene: 4. The CDR3 has 13 residues. CDR3 DNA sequence: TGTGCCAGCAGCAGGGACTACCCAGATACGCAGTATTTT. Translation: CASSRDYPDTQYF.

This clone was detected a few times. The V and J genes are TRBV12-3 or TRBV12-4 and TRBJ1-1; the D gene is possibly TRBD1 (5 bases). The CDR3 runs to 13 residues. Trimming shortened V by 9 bases and J by 0 bases, and 11 bases separated the two germline ends. CDR3 in DNA: TGTGCCAGTCGACAGATTTTGAACACTGAAGCTTTCTTT. Residues: CASRQILNTEAFF.

The gene calls are TRBV6-2 or TRBV6-3 and TRBJ1-1; a weak D match, TRBD1 (5 bases). Germline V lookup: CDR1 MNHEY, CDR2 SVGEGT. The CDR3 loop spans 15 amino acids. V was clipped by 4 bases and J by 0 bases, with 12 bases between them. The CDR3 loop is CASSLRQRVNTEAFF. The CDR3 nucleotides read TGTGCCAGCAGTTTAAGACAGAGAGTGAACACTGAAGCTTTCTTT.

J is TRBJ1-5 and V is TRBV6-6; maybe TRBD1 (6 bases). The germline CDR1 and CDR2 sequences are MNHNY and SVGAGI (reference sequence). This CDR3 has 13 residues. Trimming removed 6 bases from V and 5 bases from J, with 11 bases in between. The CDR3 spells CASSNRVHQPQHF. CDR3 nucleotide sequence: TGTGCCAGCAGCAACAGGGTTCATCAGCCCCAGCATTTT.

CDR3: CASRETSRDRGPSYNEQFF. The CDR3, as DNA: TGTGCCAGCAGAGAAACGTCCCGGGACAGGGGGCCCTCCTACAATGAGCAGTTCTTC. The chain carries TRBV7-2 and TRBJ2-1, with TRBD1 matching 12 bases. Unmatched junction bases numbered 12, after V lost 6 bases and J lost 0 bases. Germline V lookup: CDR1 SGHTA, CDR2 FQGNSA. CDR3 length equals 19 residues.